This TCR beta chain was sequenced for a study of neoadjuvant anti-PD-1 for oral cavity cancer. Study details: Nivolumab at 3 mg/kg was mostly given biweekly, three to four doses, pre-surgery. Around day 43, patients without progression received a fourth nivolumab dose before surgery.

Blood libraries mostly used about 500 ng genomic DNA, six replicates each. The data were produced by immunoSEQ multiplex PCR, yet TCRdb's version contains in-frame clones alone and is incomplete. Among about 68,000 clones, about 85% were seen once, and the ten largest hold 3.4%. Noted time point: after neoadjuvant nivolumab, at surgical resection. CDR3 length: 16 residues. CDR1 SGHNT and CDR2 YYREEE come from the germline V gene (reference sequence). Trimming stripped 0 bases from V and 2 bases from J, with 12 bases between. This clonotype originated in a person aged 40 to 85 with oral cavity squamous cell carcinoma. The rearrangement links TRBV5-4 to TRBJ2-1; D perhaps matches TRBD1 (6 bases). This material consisted of PBMCs, taken after nivolumab (anti-PD-1) treatment. CDR3 DNA sequence: TGTGCCAGCAGCTTGGCCGGGACAAACACCTACAATGAGCAGTTCTTC. Translated: CASSLAGTNTYNEQFF.